The clone carrying this T cell receptor beta chain was counted between two and nine times. The method was immunoSEQ multiplex PCR; TCRdb's version includes in-frame clones alone and lacks a portion of them. The sample records 59,000 or so clones, around four fifths being singletons. This record comes from a study of blood T cell repertoires in COVID-19. Study-level information: Whether acute or convalescent, the COVID-19 samples came from the United States, Italy and Spain.

The sequence was collected from a human donor in a cohort sampled during active COVID-19. Sequencing input: peripheral blood.

The CDR3 nucleotides read TGCGCCAGCAGTGAGGGCTTGATCTCGCCCCAGCATTTT. This sequence encodes CASSEGLISPQHF. The rearrangement uses TRBV10-2 and TRBJ1-5; D ambiguous. The germline V gene has CDR1 WSHSY and CDR2 SAAADI. V was trimmed by 2 bases and J by 9 bases, leaving 11 bases between them. This CDR3 has 13 residues.